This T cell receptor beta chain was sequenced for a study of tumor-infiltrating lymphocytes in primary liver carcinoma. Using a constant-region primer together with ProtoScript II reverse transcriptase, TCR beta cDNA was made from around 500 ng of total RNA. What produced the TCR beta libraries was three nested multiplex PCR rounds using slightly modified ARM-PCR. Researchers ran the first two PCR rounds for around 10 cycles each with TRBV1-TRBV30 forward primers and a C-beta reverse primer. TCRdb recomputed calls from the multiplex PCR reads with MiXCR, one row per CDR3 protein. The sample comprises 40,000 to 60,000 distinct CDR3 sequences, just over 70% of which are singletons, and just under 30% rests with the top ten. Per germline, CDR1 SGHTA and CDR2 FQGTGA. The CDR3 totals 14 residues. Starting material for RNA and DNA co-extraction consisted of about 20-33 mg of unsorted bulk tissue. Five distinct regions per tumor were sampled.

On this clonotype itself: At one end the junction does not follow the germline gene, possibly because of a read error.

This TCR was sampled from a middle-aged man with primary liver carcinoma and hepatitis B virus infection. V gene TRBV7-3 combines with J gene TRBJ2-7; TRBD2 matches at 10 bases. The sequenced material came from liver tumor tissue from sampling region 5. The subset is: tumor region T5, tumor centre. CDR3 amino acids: CASRPSGGSCEQYF. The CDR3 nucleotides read TGTGCCAGCAGGCCTAGCGGGGGCTCCTGCGAGCAGTACTTC.